Each of the 27 T cell receptor beta chains below was sequenced from the same sample in a study of beta chain features in type 1 diabetes. What was sequenced were expressed TCRB transcripts, since all of the isolated RNA had been reverse transcribed. Assay: immunoSEQ multiplex PCR; the TCRdb copy retains only in-frame clones and omits some. This sample yields 860,000 or so clones, of which roughly a sixth are seen a single time; 0.02% to 0.03% belongs to the top ten. Sequencing was performed on naive CD4+ T cells from blood. Receptor source: a woman aged 18 to 35 in good health.

In this sample, this clone turned up a few times. This rearrangement joins TRBV5-1 to TRBJ2-5; TRBD1 matches 10 bases. V was clipped by 3 bases and J by 4 bases; unmatched bases: 6. There are 15 residues in the CDR3. Per the germline V gene, CDR1 is SGHRS and CDR2 is YFSETQ. CDR3 protein: CASSWGTGVRETQYF. Here the CDR3 DNA reads TGCGCCAGCAGCTGGGGGACAGGGGTTAGAGAGACCCAGTACTTC. Variable domain in full (rest from reference TRBV5-1 and TRBJ2-5): KAGVTQTPRYLIKTRGQQVTLSCSPISGHRSVSWYQQTPGQGLQFLFEYFSETQRNKGNFPGRFSGRQFSNSRSEMNVSTLELGDSALYLCASSWGTGVRETQYFGPGTRLLVL.

The V call is TRBV5-4, the J call TRBJ2-3; the D gene could be TRBD1 or TRBD2 (5 bases each). The CDR3 is 16 amino acids. Per the germline V gene, CDR1 is SGHNT and CDR2 is YYREEE (reference sequence). Trimming removed 0 bases at V and 0 bases at J, with 11 bases between. The CDR3 sequence is CASSLARDPSTDTQYF. The CDR3 DNA reads as TGTGCCAGCAGCTTGGCCAGGGACCCTAGCACAGATACGCAGTATTTT.

V is TRBV19 and J is TRBJ2-6; 8 nucleotides match TRBD2. Germline V gene lookup returns CDR1 LNHDA and CDR2 SQIVND (reference sequence). The length of the CDR3 is 17 residues. After removal of 6 bases from V and 0 bases from J, the junction contained 7 bases not matched to a gene. The CDR3 is CASRSGGSGSGANVLTF. The CDR3 DNA sequence: TGTGCCAGTAGGTCGGGAGGGTCGGGCTCTGGGGCCAACGTCCTGACTTTC.

This clone has just a few counts. The chain carries TRBV7-2 and TRBJ2-7; 8 positions match TRBD2. Germline CDR1 is SGHTA and CDR2 is FQGNSA. The CDR3 runs 15 residues. V trimming: 5 bases; J trimming: 0 bases; junction bases outside the gene matches: 6. The DNA for the CDR3 is TGTGCCAGCAGCCGGGGGGGAGAGGCCTCCTACGAGCAGTACTTC. Encoded protein: CASSRGGEASYEQYF.

This clone came up a few times. V usage is TRBV7-2 and J usage is TRBJ2-5, with a weak D call TRBD1 (6 bases). This CDR3 region has 16 residues. Germline lookup yields CDR1 SGHTA and CDR2 FQGNSA. Trimming shortened V by 2 bases and J by 1 base, and 14 bases separated the two germline ends. The CDR3 coding sequence is TGTGCCAGCAGCTTAAGTTCTAGCAGGGGCCAAGAGACCCAGTACTTC. This gives the protein CASSLSSSRGQETQYF.

The chain employs TRBV28 and TRBJ1-2, with 7 bases matching TRBD1. This CDR3 spans 16 amino acids. The germline gives CDR1 MDHEN, CDR2 SYDVKM. With 6 bases clipped from V and 0 bases from J, the junction kept 10 bases outside the gene matches. DNA for the CDR3: TGTGCCAGCAGAGGCGACAGGGACCCAGCTAACTATGGCTACACCTTC. As protein: CASRGDRDPANYGYTF.

V and J are TRBV23-1 and TRBJ1-2; possible D gene TRBD1, 6 bases. TRBV23-1 is designated an ORF whose function remains uncertain. Trimming cost V 3 bases and J 12 bases, with 32 bases left between them. The CDR3 consists of 18 residues. CDR3 bases: TGCGCCAGCAGTCATCCATGTTACTTTTACGACAGGCGGTTGATGCACACCTTC. It codes for CASSHPCYFYDRRLMHTF.

The rearrangement joins TRBV28 to TRBJ1-5; no definite D call. CDR1 MDHEN and CDR2 SYDVKM come from the germline V gene. Trimming removed 8 bases at V and 6 bases at J, with 17 bases between. The CDR3 extends over 14 amino acids. The DNA of the CDR3 is TGTGCCAGCCGTCCGTACCCCCGGGGTCAGCCCCAGCATTTT. Protein: CASRPYPRGQPQHF.

On this clone: Additional DNA sequences in this sample encode the identical CDR3. This CDR3 is CASSLVTDTQYF. CDR3 coding DNA: TGCGCCAGCAGCTTGGTCACAGATACGCAGTATTTT. The chain joins TRBV5-1 to TRBJ2-3; D unresolved. Trimming shortened V by 0 bases and J by 2 bases, and 1 base separated the two germline ends. The CDR3 contains 12 residues. Per germline, CDR1 SGHRS and CDR2 YFSETQ.

The chain joins TRBV15 to TRBJ2-1; weak D call: TRBD2 (5 bases). The ends were cut back, 0 bases at V and 0 bases at J, with 9 bases in the middle. The CDR3 is 16 residues long. The V gene's germline CDR1 is LNHNV and CDR2 YYDKDF (reference sequence). CDR3 loop: CATSRERVSSYNEQFF. The CDR3 region has the DNA TGTGCCACCAGCAGAGAGAGGGTGAGCTCCTACAATGAGCAGTTCTTC.

The rearrangement links TRBV9 to TRBJ2-1; 10 positions match TRBD2. The CDR3 consists of 16 residues. Germline CDR1 is SGDLS and CDR2 is YYNGEE. Trimming removed 1 base from V and 6 bases from J; junction bases left unmatched: 7. CDR3 DNA: TGTGCCAGCAGCGTATCAAGCGGGAGGGCCTTCAATGAGCAGTTCTTC. This codes for CASSVSSGRAFNEQFF.

V usage is TRBV5-1 and J usage is TRBJ1-2; 7 nucleotides match TRBD1. Unmatched junction bases numbered 10, after V lost 0 bases and J lost 8 bases. This CDR3 region has 15 residues. Germline assignment: CDR1 SGHRS and CDR2 YFSETQ. CDR3 bases: TGCGCCAGCAGCTTGGATGATAGAACGGGACAGGGCTACACCTTC. Protein product: CASSLDDRTGQGYTF.

This clone was seen a handful of times. The chain uses TRBV4-3 and TRBJ2-1; 8 bases fit TRBD2. The CDR3 covers 17 residues. The germline V gene encodes CDR1 LGHNA and CDR2 YSLEER. V lost 0 bases to trimming and J lost 3 bases; unmatched junction nucleotides: 7. In DNA form, the CDR3 reads TGCGCCAGCAGCCAAGATGCGGGAGGCCCCTACTACAATGAGCAGTTCTTC. Translated, it gives CASSQDAGGPYYNEQFF.

The CDR3 region is CASRLTGSYEQYF. DNA for the CDR3: TGTGCCAGCAGGTTGACAGGGTCCTACGAGCAGTACTTC. This chain uses TRBV5-5 with TRBJ2-7, with TRBD1 identical over 7 bases. The germline gives CDR1 SGHKS, CDR2 YYEKEE (reference sequence). Unmatched junction bases numbered 3, after V lost 5 bases and J lost 1 base. This CDR3 comprises 13 residues. The full variable domain, its missing parts supplied by reference TRBV5-5 and TRBJ2-7, is DAGVTQSPTHLIKTRGQQVTLRCSPISGHKSVSWYQQVLGQGPQFIFQYYEKEERGRGNFPDRFSARQFPNYSSELNVNALLLGDSALYLCASRLTGSYEQYFGPGTRLTVT.

The J gene is TRBJ2-6, the V gene TRBV6-5; perhaps TRBD1 as D (5 bases). CDR3 size: 13 residues. Germline CDR1 is MNHEY and CDR2 is SVGAGI. Trimming removed 6 bases at V and 2 bases at J, with 5 bases between. CDR3 region: CASRTAGANVLTF. As DNA, the CDR3 is TGTGCCAGCAGGACAGCTGGGGCCAACGTCCTGACTTTC.

The V gene is TRBV7-2, the J gene TRBJ2-2; TRBD2 matches at 7 bases. This CDR3 region has 15 residues. Trimming took 7 bases from V and 2 from J; bases not matched to a gene: 7. Germline V gives CDR1 SGHTA, CDR2 FQGNSA. This chain's CDR3 is CASTRTRGNTGELFF. The CDR3 nucleotides read TGTGCCAGCACCCGGACTAGAGGAAACACCGGGGAGCTGTTTTTT.

The sample holds a few counts of this clone. V gene TRBV6-1 combines with J gene TRBJ2-3; no reliable D call. The V gene's germline CDR1 is MNHNS and CDR2 SASEGT. V dropped 4 bases and J dropped 2 bases, with 13 bases sitting between them. CDR3 length: 15 amino acids. CDR3 residues: CASSGNLGYTDTQYF. CDR3 DNA sequence: TGTGCCAGCAGTGGGAATCTAGGGTACACAGATACGCAGTATTTT.

V usage is TRBV27 and J usage is TRBJ1-5; D gene unclear. The CDR3 is 19 residues long. V was cut by 0 bases and J by 4 bases, with 22 bases left in between. CDR1 is MNHEY and CDR2 is SMNVEV in the germline V gene (reference sequence). Here the CDR3 reads CASSLSQPGSALLNQPQHF. DNA for the CDR3: TGTGCCAGCAGTTTATCCCAGCCCGGGTCTGCCCTTCTTAATCAGCCCCAGCATTTT.

The chain has TRBV9 and TRBJ2-1; possibly TRBD1 for D (6 bases). Trimming took off 4 bases at V and 10 bases at J, with 9 bases between the two ends. CDR3 length: 11 amino acids. In germline, CDR1 is SGDLS, CDR2 YYNGEE. Here the CDR3 reads CASSQGTEQFF. In nucleotides, the CDR3 is TGTGCCAGCAGCCAGGGGACAGAGCAGTTCTTC. Filled out from reference TRBV9 and TRBJ2-1, the complete variable domain reads DSGVTQTPKHLITATGQRVTLRCSPRSGDLSVYWYQQSLDQGLQFLIQYYNGEERAKGNILERFSAQQFPDLHSELNLSSLELGDSALYFCASSQGTEQFFGPGTRLTVL.

The V call is TRBV28, the J call TRBJ2-4, with 8 positions matching TRBD2. V dropped 2 bases and J dropped 1; count of bases not matched to a gene: 4. The CDR3 spans 16 residues. Germline V gene lookup returns CDR1 MDHEN and CDR2 SYDVKM. CDR3 DNA sequence: TGTGCCAGCAGTTTAGCGGGAGGCCGGGCCAAAAACATTCAGTACTTC. It yields the protein CASSLAGGRAKNIQYF.

The chain recombines TRBV10-3 with TRBJ1-6; the D is unclear. V was cut by 0 bases and J by 8 bases, with 8 bases left in between. Germline assignment: CDR1 ENHRY and CDR2 SYGVKD. The CDR3 loop spans 14 amino acids. The CDR3 DNA sequence: TGTGCCATCAGTGAGTCCTCTTCGCATTCACCCCTCCACTTT. Translation gives CAISESSSHSPLHF.

The genes are TRBV28 and TRBJ1-5, with D possibly TRBD1 on 5 matching bases. Deletions cut 6 bases from V and 3 bases from J, with 12 bases between. The CDR3 contains 14 residues. Germline CDR1 reads MDHEN; CDR2 reads SYDVKM. The DNA of the CDR3 is TGTGCCAGCAGAGATGGGGGGAACAATCAGCCCCAGCATTTT. This codes for CASRDGGNNQPQHF.

This clone was observed a handful of times. V gene TRBV7-2 combines with J gene TRBJ2-6, with a weak D call TRBD2 (5 bases). The germline CDR1 and CDR2 sequences are SGHTA and FQGNSA. V was cut by 3 bases and J by 3 bases, with 18 bases left in between. This CDR3 comprises 18 residues. In nucleotides, the CDR3 is TGTGCCAGCAGCTTTCGACTACCACCCTCGGGTGGGGCCAACGTCCTGACTTTC. It yields the protein CASSFRLPPSGGANVLTF.

This clone showed up just a few times. The chain carries TRBV4-2 and TRBJ1-2, with 7 bases matching TRBD1. The germline V gene encodes CDR1 LGHNA and CDR2 YNFKEQ. V was pared by 2 bases and J by 3 bases, with 6 bases of the junction left unmatched. The CDR3 is made up of 15 amino acids. The CDR3 region is CASSQNRGSHYGYTF. Written as DNA, the CDR3 is TGTGCCAGCAGCCAAAACAGGGGAAGTCACTATGGCTACACCTTC.

This clone was recorded only once. This chain joins TRBV4-2 and TRBJ1-1; TRBD1 matches 7 bases. Unmatched junction bases numbered 0, after V lost 1 base and J lost 4 bases. CDR1 is LGHNA and CDR2 is YNFKEQ in the germline V gene. CDR3 size: 13 residues. In DNA, the CDR3 is TGTGCCAGCAGCCAAGGGACAGGCACTGAAGCTTTCTTT. Encoded protein: CASSQGTGTEAFF.

The CDR3 bases are TGTGCCAGCAGCCCCGGGACCGATTTTCAGCCCCAGCATTTT. It yields the protein CASSPGTDFQPQHF. The gene calls are TRBV7-2 and TRBJ1-5, with D maybe TRBD1 (5 bases). In germline, CDR1 is SGHTA, CDR2 FQGNSA. The CDR3 has 14 amino acids. V was shortened by 5 bases and J by 6 bases, with 14 bases between the two germline ends.

J is TRBJ2-3 and V is TRBV28, with 10 bases lining up with TRBD2. Per germline, CDR1 MDHEN and CDR2 SYDVKM. V was clipped by 2 bases and J by 7 bases; unmatched bases: 9. The CDR3 loop spans 16 amino acids. The CDR3 here is CASSLGGSGRQNTQYF. The CDR3 DNA reads TGTGCCAGCAGTTTAGGAGGTAGCGGGAGGCAAAATACGCAGTATTTT. The full variable domain, in which reference TRBV28 and TRBJ2-3 provide the parts outside the CDR3, is DVKVTQSSRYLVKRTGEKVFLECVQDMDHENMFWYRQDPGLGLRLIYFSYDVKMKEKGDIPEGYSVSREKKERFSLILESASTNQTSMYLCASSLGGSGRQNTQYFGPGTRLTVL.